This T cell receptor beta chain was sequenced for a study of glioma-infiltrating T cells. TCR alpha and beta CDR3 regions were amplified from RNA using iRepertoire nested multiplex PCR. In TCRdb, the multiplex PCR reads were re-called with MiXCR into one record per CDR3 protein. Of about 380,000 distinct CDR3 sequences detected, about 40% appear once; the ten largest clones hold around 13%. This clonotype occurred a few times. Germline CDR1 is DFQATT and CDR2 is SNEGSKA (reference sequence). The length of the CDR3 is 17 residues. Germline trimming cut 0 bases from V and 0 bases from J; bases unmatched to any gene: 4.

What was sequenced was glioma tissue, nonneoplastic brain tissue, or PBMCs (not recorded which). This sequence originates from a human donor with low-grade glioma or glioblastoma, undergoing nonglioma brain surgery, or in good health (not recorded which). The rearrangement joins TRBV20-1 to TRBJ1-6; 8 bases are a match to TRBD1. As DNA, the CDR3 is TGCAGTGCTAGAGATCAGGGGGCTCTCTCCTATAATTCACCCCTCCACTTT. It translates to CSARDQGALSYNSPLHF.